The present TCR beta chain was sequenced within a study of radiation and T cells in renal cell carcinoma. Findings of the study overall: Top tumor clonotypes rose in blood 2 weeks post-radiation, then contracted.

Here immunoSEQ multiplex PCR was the method, and the copy in TCRdb shows in-frame clones only, minus some. Of approximately 92,000 clones listed, approximately 80% are singletons. Worth noting for this clone: Its antigen is unidentified.

V was pared by 0 bases and J by 8 bases, with 14 bases between. The CDR3 length is 15 residues. The germline CDR1 and CDR2 sequences are MNHEY and SVGAGI. Time point specified: blood 4 weeks post-SBRT, at nephrectomy. Treatment reported: 15 Gy SBRT to primary tumor, nephrectomy 4 weeks later. Nephrectomy followed 15 Gy stereotactic body radiation by 4 weeks. Clear cell pathology was present in this patient's renal cell carcinoma. Specimen: blood, collected from a patient whose treatment included radiotherapy and nephrectomy. The receptor's source is a man aged 45-65 years with renal cell carcinoma. This rearrangement joins TRBV6-5 to TRBJ1-3; the D gene is possibly TRBD1 (5 bases). CDR3 sequence: CASSYSSRQGHTIYF. The DNA of the CDR3 is TGTGCCAGCAGTTACTCGAGTAGGCAGGGCCACACCATATATTTT.